The clone carrying this TCR beta chain was recorded at least ten times. Its antigen remains unidentified. The PCR had 60 Vbeta and 13 Jbeta primers. Libraries were prepared by immunoSEQ multiplex PCR; TCRdb keeps only in-frame clonotypes and omits some of them. The table shows about 190,000 clones, with 9.5% to 15% occurring only once. These data originate in a study of cytomegalovirus exposure and HLA in healthy donors. Whole-study findings and limits: Most of the CMV-associated TCR beta chains (in a later analysis) appeared to be HLA-restricted. The study flagged 150 to 200 TCR beta chains as cytomegalovirus-associated. Later, an analysis showed that TCR beta chains associated with HLA were more clonally expanded than others that were equally common.

Germline values: CDR1 LGHNA, CDR2 YNFKEQ. The CDR3 has 13 amino acids. Trimming left V 3 bases short and J 3 bases short, with 8 bases between. This TCR came from a man aged 45-65 years in good health and CMV-seropositive. Specimen: PBMCs. This chain links TRBV4-2 with TRBJ1-1, with D unclear. The chain's CDR3 is CASSQEQYTEAFF. The CDR3 bases are TGTGCCAGCAGCCAGGAACAGTACACTGAAGCTTTCTTT.